This TCR beta chain comes out of a study of regulatory T cells in long-lasting Graves disease. This clonotype was recorded at least ten times. The TCR beta library used iRepertoire HTBI primers with Arm-PCR amplification of CDR3. A single record per CDR3 protein comes from TCRdb applying MiXCR to the multiplex PCR reads. This sample yields 350,000 to 400,000 distinct CDR3 sequences, of which around 16% are seen a single time; approximately 21% belongs to the top ten. Time point indicated: newly diagnosed GD, antithyroid drugs for less than 3 months. After RNA was extracted from PBMCs, the TCR library was made from it. Xi'an, China, was home to the endocrinology department that provided patients. The J segment lost 5 bases and the V segment lost 3 bases, leaving 6 bases of the junction unmatched. From germline, CDR1 is ENHRY and CDR2 SYGVKD. This CDR3 comprises 15 residues.

The TCR originated in a female donor with Graves disease. Sequencing used peripheral blood mononuclear cells (PBMCs), obtained at new diagnosis, from a patient treated with antithyroid drugs. The genes are TRBV10-3 and TRBJ1-1; 10 bases are a match to TRBD1. CDR3 coding DNA: TGTGCCATCAGTGATTGGGACAGGGGTACAACTGAAGCTTTCTTT. Its translation: CAISDWDRGTTEAFF.